The 6 T cell receptor beta chains below all came from one sample that was sequenced in a study of beta chain features in type 1 diabetes. Study-wide points: People with Type 1 diabetes carried modestly yet significantly shorter TCRB CDR3s in all four CD4+ subsets.

The whole isolated RNA underwent reverse transcription, so sequencing captured expressed TCRB transcripts. Here immunoSEQ multiplex PCR was the method, and the copy in TCRdb shows in-frame clones only, minus some. Among 55,000 to 80,000 clones, roughly 50% were seen once, and the ten largest hold roughly 0.7%. No cognate antigen is known for these TCRs. The sequencing sample was made of central memory CD4+ T cells from blood. These TCRs come from a man aged 25 to 40 with type 1 diabetes.

The J gene is TRBJ2-2, the V gene TRBV14; D may be TRBD1 (6 bases). V gave up 4 bases and J gave up 4 bases, with 10 bases separating them. The CDR3 consists of 14 residues. Germline V lookup: CDR1 SGHDN, CDR2 FVKESK. CDR3 region: CASSPRTVTGELFF. The CDR3 nucleotides read TGTGCCAGCAGCCCCAGGACAGTCACCGGGGAGCTGTTTTTT.

This clone was counted a few times. This rearrangement joins TRBV4-2 to TRBJ2-5; 9 bases fit TRBD2. With 2 bases clipped from V and 5 bases from J, the junction kept 12 bases outside the gene matches. Germline V gene sequence: CDR1 LGHNA, CDR2 YNFKEQ. CDR3 length equals 17 residues. The CDR3 nucleotides read TGTGCCAGCAGCCAATCGGCTAGCGGGACCCTAAGGGAGACCCAGTACTTC. It is translated as CASSQSASGTLRETQYF.

The rearrangement joins TRBV6-5 to TRBJ2-7; 8 bases line up with TRBD1. The CDR3 is 15 amino acids. CDR1 is MNHEY, CDR2 SVGAGI, per germline. With V trimmed by 2 bases and J by 3 bases, 6 bases remained unmatched. CDR3 in amino acids: CASSYDRDRGYEQYF. CDR3 bases: TGTGCCAGCAGTTACGATAGAGACAGGGGCTACGAGCAGTACTTC.

V is TRBV2 and J is TRBJ2-3; no firm D call. Germline assignment: CDR1 SNHLY and CDR2 FYNNEI. V lost 3 bases to trimming and J lost 0 bases, with 7 bases between them. This CDR3 has 14 amino acids. This CDR3 reads CASSESSSTDTQYF. The CDR3, as DNA: TGTGCCAGCAGTGAGTCGTCGAGCACAGATACGCAGTATTTT. Based on the CDR3 plus reference TRBV2 and TRBJ2-3, the full variable domain is EPEVTQTPSHQVTQMGQEVILRCVPISNHLYFYWYRQILGQKVEFLVSFYNNEISEKSEIFDDQFSVERPDGSNFTLKIRSTKLEDSAMYFCASSESSSTDTQYFGPGTRLTVL.

The rearrangement links TRBV5-1 to TRBJ1-5; TRBD1 matches at 8 bases. J lost 4 bases, V lost 4 bases, and 7 bases had no gene match. This CDR3 is built from 15 residues. CDR1 and CDR2 from the germline V gene are SGHRS and YFSETQ. Written as DNA, the CDR3 is TGCGCCAGCAGCCCTACGACAGGGGTAAATCAGCCCCAGCATTTT. Protein product: CASSPTTGVNQPQHF.

The V call is TRBV5-1, the J call TRBJ2-3, with D possibly being TRBD1 (6 bases). The CDR3 consists of 14 residues. V shed 1 base and J shed 4 bases, with 10 bases lying between them. CDR1 and CDR2 from the germline V gene are SGHRS and YFSETQ. The CDR3 nucleotides are TGCGCCAGCAGCTTGTTACAGGGCCCAGATACGCAGTATTTT. Translation gives CASSLLQGPDTQYF.